This is a list of T cell receptor beta chains from one sample in a study of T-cell reconstitution after alpha-beta-depleted transplantation in children. TCRdb reanalysed the PCR reads using MiXCR and keeps one entry per CDR3 protein. There are 300,000 to 350,000 distinct CDR3 sequences in the sample; approximately 20% occur only once, and approximately 11% lies in the top ten. The sequencing used PBMCs, mostly from graft donor cells, collected 180 days after TCRalphabeta/CD19-depleted stem cell transplant. These receptor sequences come from a male patient younger than 18 who had a stem cell transplant for acute lymphoblastic leukemia, so the T cells may come from the graft donor. Each CDR3 is given with its conserved first and last residue. The D gene is left open where the match is weak. Rows may omit the clone size; those that give it use once, few, many or a size class.

few	16	TRBD2	TRBJ2-1	TRBV7-6	CASSTLAEEDYNEQFF	TGTGCCAGCAGCACTCTAGCGGAGGAGGACTACAATGAGCAGTTCTTC
.	14	TRBD2	TRBJ2-5	TRBV20-1	CSASRAGGEETQYF	TGCAGTGCTAGCCGAGCGGGAGGGGAAGAGACCCAGTACTTC
.	14	.	TRBJ2-1	TRBV7-6	CASSLATLGDEQFF	TGTGCCAGCAGCTTAGCTACTCTGGGGGATGAGCAGTTCTTC
.	16	TRBD1	TRBJ1-4	TRBV4-2	CASSQDPDRRNEKLFF	TGTGCCAGCAGCCAAGACCCGGACAGGCGGAATGAAAAACTGTTTTTT
.	15	.	TRBJ1-2	TRBV24-1	CATSDPFGPLEDYTF	TGTGCCACCAGTGATCCCTTTGGCCCTTTAGAGGACTACACCTTC
few	15	.	TRBJ2-6	TRBV25-1	CASSGALAGANVLTF	TGTGCCAGCAGTGGTGCCTTGGCTGGGGCCAACGTCCTGACTTTC
few	15	.	TRBJ1-2	TRBV3-1	CASSQRWTAIYGYTF	TGTGCCAGCAGCCAACGTTGGACAGCGATCTATGGCTACACCTTC
.	14	.	TRBJ2-7	TRBV18	CASSPPAGANEQYF	TGTGCCAGCTCACCACCCGCAGGGGCAAACGAGCAGTACTTC
.	18	.	TRBJ2-2	TRBV7-3	CASSLGIFVGRDTGELFF	TGTGCCAGCAGCTTAGGGATCTTTGTGGGGCGTGACACCGGGGAGCTGTTTTTT
.	12	.	TRBJ1-1	TRBV4-1	CASLSMNTEAFF	TGCGCCAGCCTCAGCATGAACACTGAAGCTTTCTTT
few	16	TRBD1	TRBJ1-1	TRBV18	CASSPQEGAVGTEAFF	TGTGCCAGCTCACCACAAGAGGGGGCCGTGGGCACTGAAGCTTTCTTT
.	16	.	TRBJ2-1	TRBV24-1	CATSEPDGSSYNEQFF	TGTGCCACCAGTGAACCCGACGGCAGCTCCTACAATGAGCAGTTCTTC
many	15	TRBD2	TRBJ2-1	TRBV12-3/TRBV12-4	CASSLRTSGNNEQFF	TGTGCCAGCAGCCTAAGGACTAGCGGGAACAATGAGCAGTTCTTC
few	11	.	TRBJ1-2	TRBV11-2	CASSLGFSYTF	TGTGCCAGCAGCTTAGGGTTCAGCTACACCTTC
.	14	.	TRBJ1-2	TRBV5-1	CASSLGQRGTGYTF	TGCGCCAGCAGCTTGGGGCAAAGGGGAACTGGCTACACCTTC
few	15	TRBD2	TRBJ2-7	TRBV10-2	CASTMGLAGAYEQYF	TGCGCCAGCACTATGGGACTAGCGGGAGCCTACGAGCAGTACTTC
.	16	.	TRBJ2-1	TRBV28	CASSFYGNVMGNEQFF	TGTGCCAGCAGTTTTTACGGCAATGTCATGGGCAATGAGCAGTTCTTC
.	17	TRBD2	TRBJ2-1	TRBV5-1	CASSFRYSGRADNEQFF	TGCGCCAGCAGCTTCCGATATAGCGGGAGGGCCGACAATGAGCAGTTCTTC
.	13	.	TRBJ1-1	TRBV20-1	CSAREGTPVKAFF	TGCAGTGCTAGAGAGGGGACCCCTGTGAAGGCTTTCTTT
.	15	.	TRBJ2-3	TRBV6-1	CASSEVGVITDTQYF	TGTGCCAGCAGTGAAGTGGGGGTTATAACAGATACGCAGTATTTT
.	17	.	TRBJ2-3	TRBV18	CASSPQRRTASTDTQYF	TGTGCCAGCTCACCACAGAGACGGACAGCCAGCACAGATACGCAGTATTTT
few	15	TRBD1	TRBJ1-1	TRBV4-3	CASSPSAEGAAEAFF	TGCGCCAGCAGCCCCAGCGCGGAGGGGGCGGCTGAAGCTTTCTTT
few	16	TRBD2	TRBJ2-1	TRBV5-1	CASSPGTSGRAREQFF	TGCGCCAGCAGCCCTGGGACTAGCGGGAGGGCCCGGGAGCAGTTCTTC